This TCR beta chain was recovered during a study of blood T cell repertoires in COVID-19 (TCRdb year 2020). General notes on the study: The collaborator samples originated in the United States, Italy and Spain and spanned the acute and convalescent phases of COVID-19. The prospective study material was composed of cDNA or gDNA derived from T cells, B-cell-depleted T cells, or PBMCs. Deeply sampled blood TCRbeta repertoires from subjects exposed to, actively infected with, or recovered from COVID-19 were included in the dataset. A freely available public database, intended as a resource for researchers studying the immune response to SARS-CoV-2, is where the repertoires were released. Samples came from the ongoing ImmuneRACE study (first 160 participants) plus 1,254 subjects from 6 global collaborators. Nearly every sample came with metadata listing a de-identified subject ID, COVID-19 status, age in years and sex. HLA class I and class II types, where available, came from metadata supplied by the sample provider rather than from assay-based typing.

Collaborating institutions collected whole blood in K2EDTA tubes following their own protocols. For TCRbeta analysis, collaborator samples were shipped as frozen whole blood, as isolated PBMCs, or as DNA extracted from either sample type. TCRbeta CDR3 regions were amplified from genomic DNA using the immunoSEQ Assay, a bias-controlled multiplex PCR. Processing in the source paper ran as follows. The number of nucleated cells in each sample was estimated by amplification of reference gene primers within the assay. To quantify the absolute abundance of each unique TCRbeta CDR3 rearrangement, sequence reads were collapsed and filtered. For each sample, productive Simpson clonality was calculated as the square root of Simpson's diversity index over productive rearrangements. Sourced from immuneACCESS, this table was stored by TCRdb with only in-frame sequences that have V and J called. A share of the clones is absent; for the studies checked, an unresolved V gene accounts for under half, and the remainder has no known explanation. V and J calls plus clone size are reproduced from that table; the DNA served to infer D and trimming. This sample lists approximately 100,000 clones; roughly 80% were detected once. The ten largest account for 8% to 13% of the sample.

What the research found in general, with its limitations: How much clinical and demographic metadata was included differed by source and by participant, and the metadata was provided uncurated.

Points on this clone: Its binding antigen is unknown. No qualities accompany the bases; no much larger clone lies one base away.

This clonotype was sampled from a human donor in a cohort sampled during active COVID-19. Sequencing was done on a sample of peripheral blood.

CDR3 sequence: CASSQRKLFF. The nucleotide sequence is TGTGCCAGCAGCCAACGGAAACTGTTTTTT. The V and J segments used are TRBV3-1 (or the pseudogene TRBV3-2) and TRBJ1-4; the D gene remains uncertain. CDR1 and CDR2, looked up from the germline V gene (reference sequence), are LGHDT and YNNKEL. The junction carries 3 bases between V and J, which are trimmed by 2 bases and 11 bases respectively. The CDR3 goes from the cysteine to the phenylalanine over 10 residues. Only the CDR3 part of the read is kept: 30 bases, read in frame from the first base.